The clone carrying this T cell receptor beta chain has a handful of counts. Its specificity is not known. The CDR3 runs to 14 residues. Trimming removed 1 base at V and 11 bases at J, with 18 bases between. Per germline, CDR1 MNHEY and CDR2 SMNVEV (reference sequence). This sample is part of a study of CD8 T cells in ankylosing spondylitis. Overall study findings and caveats: In ankylosing spondylitis blood, a motif of fewer than 10 highly homologous TCR beta variants appeared characteristic. Enrichment of disease-linked clones was reportedly significant in matched ankylosing spondylitis synovial fluid. Disease-linked clones bore a CD8+ phenotype, appearing relatively rarely in peripheral blood. In synovial fluid and blood from reactive arthritis, some motif variants were previously reported.

TCR beta libraries were made by quantitative 5'-RACE with molecular barcodes. TCRdb re-derived calls from the 5' RACE reads in MiXCR, one entry per CDR3 protein. The sample has approximately 440,000 distinct CDR3 sequences; about a sixth are singletons. The chain has TRBV27 and TRBJ2-7; maybe TRBD1 (6 bases). Sequenced input: blood, either unsorted or a sorted T cell fraction (not recorded which). The receptor comes from a male donor with ankylosing spondylitis. The CDR3 sequence is CASSLFHRVLRKYF. In nucleotides, the CDR3 is TGTGCCAGCAGTTTATTTCACAGGGTGCTGCGAAAGTACTTC.